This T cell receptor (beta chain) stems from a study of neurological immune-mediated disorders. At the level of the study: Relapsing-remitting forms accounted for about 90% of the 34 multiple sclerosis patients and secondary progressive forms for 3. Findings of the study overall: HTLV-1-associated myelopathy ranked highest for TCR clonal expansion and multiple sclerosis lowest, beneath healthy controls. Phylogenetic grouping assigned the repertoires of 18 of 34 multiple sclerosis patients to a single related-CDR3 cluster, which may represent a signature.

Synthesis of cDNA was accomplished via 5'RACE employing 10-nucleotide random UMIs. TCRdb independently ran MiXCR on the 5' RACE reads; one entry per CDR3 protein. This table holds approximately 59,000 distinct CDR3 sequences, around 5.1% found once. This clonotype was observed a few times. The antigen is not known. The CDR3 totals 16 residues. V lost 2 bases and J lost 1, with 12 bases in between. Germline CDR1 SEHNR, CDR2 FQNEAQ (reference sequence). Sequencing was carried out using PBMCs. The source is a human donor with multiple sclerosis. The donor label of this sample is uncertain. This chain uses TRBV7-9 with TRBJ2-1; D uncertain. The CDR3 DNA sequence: TGTGCCAGCAGCTTAAGGCTCAGCCATTCCTACAATGAGCAGTTCTTC. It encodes CASSLRLSHSYNEQFF.